The clone carrying this T cell receptor (beta chain) was counted a few times. What it binds is unknown. This record comes from a study of T cell responses to AZD1222 COVID-19 vaccine. General study points: There were vaccine-associated CD4 TCRs across spike, dominant at 160-218 and 743-854. After two AZD1222 doses, spike-specific TCR breadth and depth rose versus day 0.

Clones were sequenced by immunoSEQ multiplex PCR, and TCRdb holds only the in-frame ones, with some missing. The sample has 95,000 to 110,000 clones; about 90% are singletons. This TCR derives from an adult in good health. The sequences come from peripheral blood, collected on day 0 of AZD1222 vaccination.

DNA for the CDR3: TGCGCCAGCAGCCCCCTGTCGCCGGGAAATGGCTACACCTTC. Protein product: CASSPLSPGNGYTF. The V call is TRBV4-3, the J call TRBJ1-2, with D unresolved. The germline gives CDR1 LGHNA, CDR2 YSLEER. The CDR3 runs to 14 residues. Trimming cost V 4 bases and J 6 bases, with 15 bases left between them.